The following is a T cell receptor beta chain sequence with its context. Its antigen is unidentified. Roughly 0.45 to 1 ug RNA was reverse transcribed with random hexamers. A single record per CDR3 protein comes from TCRdb applying MiXCR to the immunoSEQ multiplex PCR reads. The data contain 130,000 to 150,000 distinct CDR3 sequences, roughly 95% of them singletons. TCR beta was sequenced from blood CD8+ and CD4+ T cells. Controls matched for sex and age were healthy donors. CD8+ and CD4+ T cells were negatively isolated; TEMRA cells were FACS-enriched. The sample belongs to a study of CD8 T cells in Susac syndrome. Points from the study as a whole: The study recognized that the number of individuals in its TCR sequencing and HLA analysis was relatively small.

Germline trimming cut 4 bases from V and 2 bases from J; bases unmatched to any gene: 6. The CDR3 runs 15 residues. Germline V gene lookup returns CDR1 SGHTA and CDR2 FQGNSA. The sequence came from a human donor in good health. The sequenced sample consisted of CD4+ T cells from PBMCs. The chain is built from TRBV7-2 and TRBJ2-3; 7 bases fit TRBD1. CDR3 nucleotides: TGTGCCAGCAGCTCAGACAGGGATGTCACAGATACGCAGTATTTT. It encodes CASSSDRDVTDTQYF.